This T cell receptor (beta chain) was recorded in a study of vaccination effects on CD4 cells after COVID-19. Across the study: Two million PBMC per well received approximately 11 IU/ml IL-2 and roughly 10 ug/ml peptides in culture.

In its sample, this clone was seen a few times. Its matching antigen is unknown. The culture ran for about 10 days, and then CD4+ T cells were isolated. This CDR3 is built from 15 residues. Germline loops: CDR1 KGHSH, CDR2 LQKENI. Trimming cost V 5 bases and J 5 bases; bases outside gene matches: 10. Clones were sequenced by immunoSEQ multiplex PCR, and TCRdb holds only the in-frame ones, with some missing. Among tens of thousands of clones listed, about four fifths were seen once. This TCR derives from a human donor who received a COVID-19 vaccine. The V gene is TRBV18, the J gene TRBJ1-2; TRBD1 matches 8 bases. The source was CD4+ T cells from PBMCs cultured without peptide, collected before COVID-19 vaccination. CDR3 protein: CASSETRGLWYGYTF. DNA of the CDR3: TGTGCCAGCTCAGAAACCAGGGGGCTCTGGTATGGCTACACCTTC.